The 21 T cell receptor beta chains listed next were all sequenced from one sample in a study of control samples from healthy donors and cancer patients. Using immunoSEQ multiplex PCR, the repertoire was profiled, and TCRdb retains in-frame clones only, with some absent. The sample records roughly 120,000 clones, approximately 90% being singletons. What was sequenced was blood. These receptors were obtained from a woman in her seventies in good health.

The chain has TRBV12-3 or TRBV12-4 and TRBJ1-2, with D possibly being TRBD1 (6 bases). The CDR3 runs to 13 residues. The V and J ends lost 3 bases and 8 bases respectively, with 13 bases between them. CDR3 protein: CASSFTGYGGYTF. Written as DNA, the CDR3 is TGTGCCAGCAGTTTCACAGGGTACGGAGGCTACACCTTC.

The genes are TRBV3-1 (or the pseudogene TRBV3-2) and TRBJ1-4, with TRBD1 as a possible D gene (6 bases). V gave up 0 bases and J gave up 8 bases, with 19 bases separating them. Germline V gives CDR1 LGHDT, CDR2 YNNKEL (reference sequence). The CDR3 loop spans 17 amino acids. The CDR3 nucleotides are TGTGCCAGCAGCCAAGATCCCCCGGGGCAGGGGCAGGAAAAACTGTTTTTT. It yields the protein CASSQDPPGQGQEKLFF.

The chain couples TRBV3-1 (or the pseudogene TRBV3-2) to TRBJ2-1, with 9 bases matching TRBD2. CDR3 length: 16 amino acids. V was pared by 0 bases and J by 5 bases, with 5 bases of the junction left unmatched. Germline V lookup: CDR1 LGHDT, CDR2 YNNKEL (reference sequence). The CDR3 loop is CASSQEASGEDNEQFF. The CDR3 nucleotides are TGTGCCAGCAGCCAAGAGGCTAGCGGGGAGGACAATGAGCAGTTCTTC.

V is TRBV5-1 and J is TRBJ1-3; a weak D match, TRBD1 (5 bases). Germline V gene sequence: CDR1 SGHRS, CDR2 YFSETQ. Deletions cut 0 bases from V and 2 bases from J, with 12 bases between. There are 16 residues in the CDR3. The CDR3 reads CASSLAGQNTGNTIYF. Here the CDR3 DNA reads TGCGCCAGCAGCTTGGCGGGGCAGAACACTGGAAACACCATATATTTT.

This clone has just one count. The same CDR3 also results from other DNA sequences found in this sample. The V and J genes are TRBV6-5 and TRBJ1-5, with a weak D call TRBD1 (5 bases). V was shortened by 2 bases and J by 4 bases, with 6 bases between the two germline ends. CDR1 and CDR2 from the germline V gene are MNHEY and SVGAGI. The CDR3 runs 13 residues. The CDR3 loop reads CASSYGGNQPQHF. As DNA, the CDR3 is TGTGCCAGCAGTTACGGGGGTAATCAGCCCCAGCATTTT.

CDR3 DNA: TGCGCCAGCAGGCCCGCCCCAGCGTTGGTGAGGGAGACCCAGTACTTC. It encodes CASRPAPALVRETQYF. This chain connects TRBV5-1 to TRBJ2-5, with D hard to call. Trimming took 5 bases from V and 5 from J, leaving 22 bases between them. The CDR3 runs 16 residues. Germline lookup yields CDR1 SGHRS and CDR2 YFSETQ.

The genes are TRBV2 and TRBJ1-2; D not resolved. The ends were cut back, 2 bases at V and 4 bases at J, with 8 bases in the middle. Germline-derived CDR1 and CDR2 are SNHLY and FYNNEI. The CDR3 runs to 13 residues. The CDR3 protein is CASSEFPGYGYTF. CDR3 in DNA: TGTGCCAGCAGTGAATTCCCAGGCTATGGCTACACCTTC.

The genes are TRBV19 and TRBJ2-1; unclear D gene. V lost 3 bases to trimming and J lost 1 base, with 7 bases between them. CDR3 length: 14 amino acids. Germline V CDR1 and CDR2: LNHDA, SQIVND (reference sequence). CDR3 in DNA: TGTGCCAGTAGTATCCAGCTATCCTACAATGAGCAGTTCTTC. Its protein is CASSIQLSYNEQFF.

The V and J genes are TRBV15 and TRBJ2-5; no firm D call. V dropped 5 bases and J dropped 4 bases, with 14 bases sitting between them. CDR1 LNHNV and CDR2 YYDKDF come from the germline V gene (reference sequence). The CDR3 sequence is 14 residues long. CDR3 residues: CATSPRATGETQYF. CDR3 coding DNA: TGTGCCACCAGCCCCCGGGCCACGGGAGAGACCCAGTACTTC.

The gene calls are TRBV7-3 and TRBJ2-1; D gene uncertain. The CDR3 is made up of 13 amino acids. V was trimmed by 6 bases and J by 8 bases, leaving 14 bases between them. Germline V gene lookup returns CDR1 SGHTA and CDR2 FQGTGA. The DNA of the CDR3 is TGTGCCAGCAGTAGAGGCTCGGACGATGAGCAGTTCTTC. Its translation: CASSRGSDDEQFF.

This clone has just one count. V and J are TRBV7-8 and TRBJ1-2, with D possibly matching TRBD1 (5 bases). Germline CDR1 SGHVS, CDR2 FQNEAQ. The CDR3 sequence is 14 residues long. Trimming removed 1 base at V and 4 bases at J, with 10 bases between. DNA for the CDR3: TGTGCCAGCAGCTTAGGCGGCAGGGTCTATGGCTACACCTTC. This sequence encodes CASSLGGRVYGYTF.

V and J are TRBV4-1 and TRBJ1-1; maybe TRBD1 (5 bases). V dropped 7 bases and J dropped 3 bases, with 21 bases sitting between them. The CDR3 is 16 residues long. CDR1 and CDR2 from the germline V gene are MGHRA and YSYEKL. The CDR3 region is CASTERGQRDDTEAFF. CDR3 bases: TGCGCCAGCACAGAAAGGGGTCAAAGGGATGACACTGAAGCTTTCTTT.

The gene calls are TRBV7-3 and TRBJ2-3, with 7 positions matching TRBD2. The J segment lost 4 bases and the V segment lost 4 bases, leaving 11 bases of the junction unmatched. Germline loops: CDR1 SGHTA, CDR2 FQGTGA. The CDR3 is 16 residues long. The CDR3 DNA sequence: TGTGCCAGCAGCTACCGCGGGGGTAGCCCCCCAGATACGCAGTATTTT. This encodes CASSYRGGSPPDTQYF.

This chain joins TRBV24-1 and TRBJ2-6, with 7 nucleotides matching TRBD1. After removal of 3 bases from V and 1 base from J, the junction contained 2 bases not matched to a gene. The CDR3 is 16 residues long. Germline CDR1 is KGHDR and CDR2 is SFDVKD. CDR3 region: CATSDNRGSGANVLTF. CDR3 coding DNA: TGTGCCACCAGTGATAACAGGGGTTCTGGGGCCAACGTCCTGACTTTC.

This sequence joins TRBV7-2 and TRBJ2-7; 9 bases align to TRBD2. V lost 2 bases, J lost 0 bases, and 5 bases stayed unmatched. This CDR3 comprises 16 residues. Germline lookup yields CDR1 SGHTA and CDR2 FQGNSA. CDR3 sequence: CASSLSGGTRSYEQYF. CDR3 nucleotide sequence: TGTGCCAGCAGCTTAAGCGGGGGGACCCGCTCCTACGAGCAGTACTTC.

This chain links TRBV12-3 or TRBV12-4 with TRBJ2-1; D gene unclear. The CDR3 length is 12 residues. The V gene lost 7 bases and the J gene lost 6 bases, with 10 bases spanning the gap. CDR3 bases: TGTGCCAGCAAATACTACTCCAATGAGCAGTTCTTC. This sequence encodes CASKYYSNEQFF.

In this sample, this clone turned up once. V and J are TRBV24-1 and TRBJ2-1; D is perhaps TRBD2 (6 bases). Between the trimmed V and J ends, which lost 1 base and 8 bases, there was a span of 8 bases. Germline V gene sequence: CDR1 KGHDR, CDR2 SFDVKD. CDR3 length equals 13 residues. DNA for the CDR3: TGTGCCACCAGTGATTTCAGGAGGGATGAGCAGTTCTTC. Amino acid sequence: CATSDFRRDEQFF.

This chain connects TRBV11-2 to TRBJ1-1, with 7 bases matching TRBD1. Germline CDR1 SGHAT, CDR2 FQNNGV. The V segment lost 1 base and the J segment 3 bases; nucleotides outside the gene matches: 8. CDR3 size: 16 residues. The CDR3 DNA sequence: TGTGCCAGCAGCTTAGGGCTCAGGGGGATGGACACTGAAGCTTTCTTT. Amino acids: CASSLGLRGMDTEAFF.

In DNA, the CDR3 is TGTGCCAGCAGCCCGGGACTAGCGGGGGACACAGATACGCAGTATTTT. Its translation: CASSPGLAGDTDTQYF. The chain couples TRBV7-3 to TRBJ2-3, with TRBD2 matching 14 bases. Germline V gene sequence: CDR1 SGHTA, CDR2 FQGTGA. CDR3 length equals 16 residues. J was trimmed by 2 bases and V by 5 bases; bases with no gene match: 3.

The rearrangement links TRBV6-4 to TRBJ1-1; a possible D gene is TRBD1 (6 bases). Germline loops: CDR1 MRHNA, CDR2 SNTAGT. The CDR3 consists of 15 residues. Deletions cut 6 bases from V and 3 bases from J, with 17 bases between. The CDR3 sequence is CASSPEGDVDTEAFF. DNA of the CDR3: TGTGCCAGCAGCCCCGAGGGGGATGTGGACACTGAAGCTTTCTTT.

This chain joins TRBV2 and TRBJ1-5, with unresolved D. Per the germline V gene, CDR1 is SNHLY and CDR2 is FYNNEI. Trimming pared 1 base from V and 0 bases from J, leaving 7 bases between. The CDR3 length is 15 residues. The CDR3 nucleotides are TGTGCCAGCAGTGAAGAGGGCACTAGCAATCAGCCCCAGCATTTT. It codes for CASSEEGTSNQPQHF.